A single sample gave rise to the 25 T cell receptor beta chains below, sequenced in a study of shared clonotypes between healthy human individuals. This table comes from immunoSEQ multiplex PCR, and its TCRdb copy is limited to in-frame clones, with some not included. The data show 2 million to 3 million clones, roughly nine tenths seen once. Sequenced material: naive CD4+ T cells sorted from blood. Stated subset: CD45RA+ positively selected. The source of these receptors is a man younger than 35 in good health.

This chain uses TRBV30 with TRBJ1-3; D remains unclear. Germline CDR1 GTSNPN, CDR2 SVGIG (reference sequence). V was cut by 0 bases and J by 5 bases, with 5 bases left in between. This CDR3 is built from 12 residues. CDR3 DNA: TGTGCCTGGAGTGTAGGGAGAAACACCATATATTTT. It codes for CAWSVGRNTIYF.

This clone was counted a few times. Here the CDR3 reads CASSLSRAVGQPQHF. CDR3 coding DNA: TGTGCCAGCAGTTTGAGTAGGGCCGTGGGTCAGCCCCAGCATTTT. V usage is TRBV28 and J usage is TRBJ1-5, with D unclear. With 3 bases removed from V and 6 bases from J, the gap between germline ends came to 15 bases. Germline V CDR1 and CDR2: MDHEN, SYDVKM. The CDR3 contains 15 residues. Based on the CDR3 plus reference TRBV28 and TRBJ1-5, the full variable domain is DVKVTQSSRYLVKRTGEKVFLECVQDMDHENMFWYRQDPGLGLRLIYFSYDVKMKEKGDIPEGYSVSREKKERFSLILESASTNQTSMYLCASSLSRAVGQPQHFGDGTRLSIL.

This chain links TRBV7-9 with TRBJ1-1, with D hard to call. The V gene's germline CDR1 is SEHNR and CDR2 FQNEAQ (reference sequence). The CDR3 loop spans 15 amino acids. The germline V and J ends were trimmed by 0 bases and 2 bases, with 10 bases remaining between them. DNA of the CDR3: TGTGCCAGCAGCTTAGCCGGCAGCGTTAACACTGAAGCTTTCTTT. It codes for CASSLAGSVNTEAFF.

This clone was counted once. This sequence joins TRBV6-1 and TRBJ2-3, with 8 bases aligning to TRBD1. Germline CDR1 reads MNHNS; CDR2 reads SASEGT. Losses at the gene ends were 4 bases for V and 5 bases for J; bases not matched to a gene: 5. The CDR3 contains 14 residues. As DNA, the CDR3 is TGTGCCAGCAGTGGTTTAACAGGGGGAGATACGCAGTATTTT. This gives the protein CASSGLTGGDTQYF.

CDR3 DNA: TGTGCCAGTAGTATTCGGCAGGGACGCATGAACACTGAAGCTTTCTTT. This sequence encodes CASSIRQGRMNTEAFF. The rearrangement uses TRBV19 and TRBJ1-1, with D tentatively TRBD1 (5 bases). CDR3 length: 16 residues. V was cut by 3 bases and J by 0 bases, with 14 bases left in between. The germline gives CDR1 LNHDA, CDR2 SQIVND (reference sequence).

The gene calls are TRBV2 and TRBJ2-1; the match to TRBD2 covers 9 bases. The CDR3 loop spans 16 amino acids. V lost 6 bases, J lost 5 bases, and 11 bases stayed unmatched. The germline CDR1 and CDR2 sequences are SNHLY and FYNNEI. The CDR3 DNA is TGTGCCAGCAGCCCAGGGGCGGGGGGGCTACACAATGAGCAGTTCTTC. It is translated as CASSPGAGGLHNEQFF.

J is TRBJ2-3 and V is TRBV6-1; D not certain. V was pared by 4 bases and J by 2 bases, with 10 bases between. Germline loops: CDR1 MNHNS, CDR2 SASEGT. The CDR3 has 14 amino acids. CDR3 residues: CASSAKDPTDTQYF. CDR3 nucleotide sequence: TGTGCCAGCAGTGCTAAGGACCCCACAGATACGCAGTATTTT.

The chain recombines TRBV5-1 with TRBJ2-7, with D tentatively TRBD2 (5 bases). Trimming pared 0 bases from V and 0 bases from J, leaving 16 bases between. The CDR3 totals 17 residues. Germline CDR1 reads SGHRS; CDR2 reads YFSETQ. The CDR3 sequence: CASSLGGSSLNSYEQYF. The CDR3 bases are TGCGCCAGCAGCTTGGGTGGGTCTAGCCTGAACTCCTACGAGCAGTACTTC.

This rearrangement joins TRBV7-2 to TRBJ2-7; D perhaps matches TRBD1 (6 bases). V lost 5 bases to trimming and J lost 5 bases, with 22 bases between them. Germline V gene lookup returns CDR1 SGHTA and CDR2 FQGNSA. There are 16 residues in the CDR3. The CDR3 region is CASSTYARTDVHEQYF. CDR3 in DNA: TGTGCCAGCAGCACCTACGCGCGGACAGACGTCCACGAGCAGTACTTC.

The chain recombines TRBV6-1 with TRBJ2-7, with TRBD2 matching over 8 bases. V dropped 4 bases and J dropped 7; count of bases not matched to a gene: 9. Germline CDR1 and CDR2: MNHNS and SASEGT. The CDR3 runs 14 residues. CDR3 coding DNA: TGTGCCAGCAGTGCGCGGGAGGCAAGGGGGGAGCAGTACTTC. This translates into CASSAREARGEQYF.

The chain is built from TRBV4-1 and TRBJ2-7; D might be TRBD1 (6 bases). Germline V gene sequence: CDR1 MGHRA, CDR2 YSYEKL. This CDR3 spans 17 amino acids. The germline V and J ends were trimmed by 0 bases and 0 bases, with 15 bases remaining between them. CDR3 residues: CASSQDFGAGDSYEQYF. The CDR3 region has the DNA TGCGCCAGCAGCCAAGATTTCGGGGCAGGGGACTCCTACGAGCAGTACTTC.

V usage is TRBV5-8 and J usage is TRBJ2-7; 7 bases align to TRBD2. The CDR3 has 13 amino acids. The V and J ends lost 9 bases and 2 bases, in that order; junction bases with no gene match: 8. Germline-derived CDR1 and CDR2 are SGHTS and YDEGEE. The CDR3 nucleotides read TGTGCCACCAAATTAGCGGGTCCCTACGAGCAGTACTTC. Its translation is CATKLAGPYEQYF. Drawing the rest from reference TRBV5-8 and TRBJ2-7, the complete variable domain is EAGVTQSPTHLIKTRGQQATLRCSPISGHTSVYWYQQALGLGLQFLLWYDEGEERNRGNFPPRFSGRQFPNYSSELNVNALELEDSALYLCATKLAGPYEQYFGPGTRLTVT.

The V and J genes are TRBV7-8 and TRBJ2-1, with TRBD2 matching 13 bases. The V gene's germline CDR1 is SGHVS and CDR2 FQNEAQ. Unmatched junction bases numbered 2, after V lost 0 bases and J lost 3 bases. The CDR3 is 17 amino acids. CDR3 loop: CASSLALAGGHYNEQFF. Here the CDR3 DNA reads TGTGCCAGCAGCTTAGCACTAGCGGGGGGGCACTACAATGAGCAGTTCTTC.

The V call is TRBV7-9, the J call TRBJ1-1; 7 bases map to TRBD1. Germline CDR1 SEHNR, CDR2 FQNEAQ (reference sequence). CDR3 size: 16 residues. V lost 4 bases to trimming and J lost 4 bases; unmatched junction nucleotides: 12. The CDR3: CASSSADRTLSTEAFF. CDR3 nucleotides: TGTGCCAGCAGCTCCGCGGACAGGACCTTGAGCACTGAAGCTTTCTTT.

This rearrangement joins TRBV5-4 to TRBJ2-2; TRBD1 agrees at 10 bases. The CDR3 loop spans 19 amino acids. The V segment lost 4 bases and the J segment 0 bases; nucleotides outside the gene matches: 12. CDR1 SGHNT and CDR2 YYREEE come from the germline V gene (reference sequence). This CDR3 is CASSGDRGLKVANTGELFF. DNA of the CDR3: TGTGCCAGCAGCGGAGACAGGGGGCTAAAGGTAGCGAACACCGGGGAGCTGTTTTTT.

This chain uses TRBV5-1 with TRBJ1-1, with D uncertain. The CDR3 has 17 amino acids. The germline CDR1 and CDR2 sequences are SGHRS and YFSETQ. V lost 5 bases to trimming and J lost 3 bases, with 23 bases between them. The CDR3 nucleotides are TGCGCCAGCAGATTTCAAGGAAGTGGCGGCACCGACACTGAAGCTTTCTTT. Amino acids: CASRFQGSGGTDTEAFF. The full variable domain, rest sourced from reference TRBV5-1 and TRBJ1-1, is KAGVTQTPRYLIKTRGQQVTLSCSPISGHRSVSWYQQTPGQGLQFLFEYFSETQRNKGNFPGRFSGRQFSNSRSEMNVSTLELGDSALYLCASRFQGSGGTDTEAFFGQGTRLTVV.

The chain has TRBV14 and TRBJ2-1; D perhaps matches TRBD2 (5 bases). From germline, CDR1 is SGHDN and CDR2 FVKESK. V was clipped by 4 bases and J by 4 bases, with 8 bases between them. The CDR3 consists of 13 residues. The CDR3 reads CASSPTTYNEQFF. The DNA for the CDR3 is TGTGCCAGCAGCCCGACTACTTACAATGAGCAGTTCTTC.

This sequence joins TRBV6-6 and TRBJ1-1; 7 nucleotides agree with TRBD1. Germline V gene lookup returns CDR1 MNHNY and CDR2 SVGAGI (reference sequence). V trimming: 6 bases; J trimming: 5 bases; junction bases outside the gene matches: 12. The CDR3 has 15 residues. The CDR3 loop reads CASRLGGGGGTEAFF. CDR3 DNA sequence: TGTGCCAGCAGACTGGGCGGAGGGGGCGGGACTGAAGCTTTCTTT.

The rearrangement joins TRBV6-5 to TRBJ2-3; no firm D call. V was trimmed by 0 bases and J by 4 bases, leaving 11 bases between them. CDR3 length equals 15 residues. CDR1 is MNHEY and CDR2 is SVGAGI in the germline V gene. CDR3 residues: CASSYSRERADTQYF. The CDR3 nucleotides are TGTGCCAGCAGTTACTCGAGAGAGCGAGCAGATACGCAGTATTTT.

The V call is TRBV7-3, the J call TRBJ1-2, with D possibly TRBD1 on 5 matching bases. In germline, CDR1 is SGHTA, CDR2 FQGTGA. The CDR3 is 12 amino acids. Trimming took off 5 bases at V and 8 bases at J, with 12 bases between the two ends. The CDR3 region has the DNA TGTGCCAGCAGCCCCGGACGGGGGGGCTACACCTTC. This translates into CASSPGRGGYTF.

Comment on this clone: At one boundary the junction diverges from the germline segment, which might be a read error. The chain employs TRBV7-2 and TRBJ2-6; no definite D call. The CDR3 consists of 13 residues. Germline V gene sequence: CDR1 SGHTA, CDR2 FQGNSA. The chain's CDR3 is CASSSPPPNVLTF. In DNA form, the CDR3 reads TGTGCCAGCAGCTCGCCCCCTCCCAATGTCCTGACTTTC.

The V gene is TRBV19, the J gene TRBJ1-2; no definite D call. The CDR3 length is 14 residues. V lost 7 bases, J lost 7 bases, and 19 bases lay in between. CDR1 is LNHDA and CDR2 is SQIVND in the germline V gene (reference sequence). The CDR3 sequence is CASTRMSGVGGYTF. The CDR3 nucleotides are TGTGCCAGTACTCGGATGTCGGGCGTAGGTGGCTACACCTTC.

The V gene is TRBV5-6, the J gene TRBJ1-4; D may be TRBD1 (6 bases). This CDR3 is built from 14 residues. Germline V gene lookup returns CDR1 SGHDT and CDR2 YYEEEE. With 2 bases removed from V and 8 bases from J, the gap between germline ends came to 13 bases. The CDR3 DNA reads as TGTGCCAGCAGCTTCCGGGGGGCTGGGGAAAAACTGTTTTTT. Encoded protein: CASSFRGAGEKLFF.

The chain joins TRBV28 to TRBJ2-7; 7 bases are a match to TRBD1. V lost 7 bases, J lost 0 bases, and 9 bases stayed unmatched. Germline V gene data show CDR1 as MDHEN and CDR2 as SYDVKM. The CDR3 has 15 residues. The CDR3 DNA reads TGTGCCAGCACTTACCGGGACAGACTCTCCTACGAGCAGTACTTC. As protein: CASTYRDRLSYEQYF.

This clone was picked up one time. The chain joins TRBV5-1 to TRBJ2-3; 15 nucleotides align to TRBD2. This CDR3 contains 18 residues. The V gene's germline CDR1 is SGHRS and CDR2 YFSETQ. V shed 3 bases, J shed 1 base, and the junction held 6 bases outside the gene matches. This CDR3 reads CASSSGLAGGWGTDTQYF. Here the CDR3 DNA reads TGCGCCAGCAGCTCGGGACTAGCGGGAGGATGGGGCACAGATACGCAGTATTTT.